This note documents a single TCR beta chain sequence. What it recognizes is unknown. This sample is drawn from a study of cytomegalovirus exposure and HLA in healthy donors. Study-wide results and caveats: Accurate prediction of HLA-A and HLA-B alleles (for most subjects) was reportedly achieved from TCR beta sequences. When analyzed later, a missense DCLRE1C variant was found to be linked to TCR beta V- and J-gene trimming.

Trimming pared 6 bases from V and 6 bases from J, leaving 16 bases between. Germline assignment: CDR1 SGHNT and CDR2 YYREEE (reference sequence). This CDR3 is 14 amino acids long. Vbeta (60) and Jbeta (13) primers were used in the PCR. The table came from immunoSEQ multiplex PCR; TCRdb's copy has only in-frame clones and leaves some out. The table includes around 80,000 clones, roughly four fifths detected once. V and J are TRBV5-4 and TRBJ1-5; the D gene is possibly TRBD1 (6 bases). This clonotype was obtained from a man aged 35 to 55 in good health and CMV-seronegative. Material for sequencing was PBMCs. The CDR3 here is CASTIAGAGQPQHF. CDR3 DNA: TGTGCCAGCACCATCGCGGGGGCAGGTCAGCCCCAGCATTTT.